Below are 8 T cell receptor beta chains sequenced from a single sample in a study of T-cell memory formation after mild COVID-19 (dated by TCRdb to about 2021). Libraries were built with 5' RACE. Sequencing used an Illumina NovaSeq 6000. The public reads were reanalyzed by TCRdb: fastp trimming at Q25, MiXCR alignment, in-frame beta chains only. Entries are consolidated by CDR3 protein sequence, retaining the most common genes and DNA. Present in this sample are under 700,000 distinct CDR3 sequences, around 21% of which were seen just once. The ten largest clones take up roughly an eighth of the sample. Source material: PBMCs or a T cell subset sorted from them (not recorded which). These receptors all stem from an adult woman who had mild COVID-19 (a few samples of this study predate the infection). The sample titles of this study are shuffled in the database, so cell type and time point are left out; the donor was told from shared clones.

In its sample, this clonotype was seen a few times. The chain links TRBV6-2 or TRBV6-3 to TRBJ2-3; D ambiguous. The CDR3 is 16 amino acids. V lost 3 bases to trimming and J lost 2 bases, with 15 bases between them. CDR1 is MNHEY and CDR2 is SVGEGT in the germline V gene. This CDR3 reads CASSYDRALFTDTQYF. CDR3 bases: TGTGCCAGCAGTTATGATAGAGCGTTATTCACAGATACGCAGTATTTT.

This clonotype was seen a few times. The rearrangement links TRBV29-1 to TRBJ1-1; 9 nucleotides agree with TRBD1. CDR1 SQVTM and CDR2 ANQGSEA come from the germline V gene. The CDR3 length is 14 residues. With 5 bases clipped from V and 4 bases from J, the junction kept 8 bases outside the gene matches. The CDR3 nucleotides are TGCAGCGTTTATAACAGGGGGCTTGTCACTGAAGCTTTCTTT. This encodes CSVYNRGLVTEAFF. The full variable domain, its missing parts supplied by reference TRBV29-1 and TRBJ1-1, is SAVISQKPSRDICQRGTSLTIQCQVDSQVTMMFWYRQQPGQSLTLIATANQGSEATYESGFVIDKFPISRPNLTFSTLTVSNMSPEDSSIYLCSVYNRGLVTEAFFGQGTRLTVV.

This clonotype showed up just a few times. The CDR3 bases are TGCGCCAGCAGCCCTAGCGGAGTAACCGGGGAGCTGTTTTTT. This translates into CASSPSGVTGELFF. The chain recombines TRBV5-1 with TRBJ2-2; 7 positions match TRBD2. V gave up 4 bases and J gave up 5 bases; unmatched junction bases: 5. The germline CDR1 and CDR2 sequences are SGHRS and YFSETQ. The CDR3 contains 14 residues.

The chain is built from TRBV12-3 or TRBV12-4 and TRBJ1-5, with D unresolved. V shed 3 bases and J shed 6 bases, with 9 bases lying between them. The CDR3 totals 13 residues. The CDR3 here is CASSLEGVQPQHF. The CDR3 DNA follows: TGTGCCAGCAGTTTGGAGGGCGTTCAGCCCCAGCATTTT.

This chain uses TRBV19 with TRBJ2-7, with D perhaps TRBD1 (6 bases). The CDR3 is 14 residues long. Germline CDR1 and CDR2: LNHDA and SQIVND (reference sequence). Trimming shortened V by 4 bases and J by 0 bases, and 10 bases separated the two germline ends. In nucleotides, the CDR3 is TGTGCCAGTAGTACAACAGGGATCTCCTACGAGCAGTACTTC. Protein product: CASSTTGISYEQYF.

V is TRBV20-1 and J is TRBJ2-3, with TRBD1 matching 10 bases. In germline, CDR1 is DFQATT, CDR2 SNEGSKA (reference sequence). The J segment lost 6 bases and the V segment lost 7 bases, leaving 10 bases of the junction unmatched. The CDR3 runs to 14 residues. The CDR3, as DNA: TGCAGTGGCAATTCCGGGACAGGGGCCGATACGCAGTATTTT. Its protein product is CSGNSGTGADTQYF.

This clonotype was picked up a small number of times. The chain links TRBV5-1 to TRBJ2-4; weak D call: TRBD2 (5 bases). CDR3 length: 16 residues. Germline CDR1 SGHRS, CDR2 YFSETQ. The V gene lost 4 bases and the J gene lost 1 base, with 15 bases spanning the gap. CDR3 loop: CASSPEGRGAKNIQYF. CDR3 bases: TGCGCCAGCAGCCCGGAAGGGCGAGGGGCCAAAAACATTCAGTACTTC.

This rearrangement joins TRBV7-6 to TRBJ2-1; a weak D match, TRBD2 (6 bases). The germline gives CDR1 SGHVS, CDR2 FNYEAQ. This CDR3 is built from 13 residues. Trimming left V 4 bases short and J 9 bases short, with 13 bases between. The CDR3 here is CASSSRDSTEQFF. CDR3 coding DNA: TGTGCCAGCAGCTCCCGGGACTCCACTGAGCAGTTCTTC. Full variable domain (rest looked up from reference TRBV7-6 and TRBJ2-1): GAGVSQSPRYKVTKRGQDVALRCDPISGHVSLYWYRQALGQGPEFLTYFNYEAQQDKSGLPNDRFSAERPEGSISTLTIQRTEQRDSAMYRCASSSRDSTEQFFGPGTRLTVL.